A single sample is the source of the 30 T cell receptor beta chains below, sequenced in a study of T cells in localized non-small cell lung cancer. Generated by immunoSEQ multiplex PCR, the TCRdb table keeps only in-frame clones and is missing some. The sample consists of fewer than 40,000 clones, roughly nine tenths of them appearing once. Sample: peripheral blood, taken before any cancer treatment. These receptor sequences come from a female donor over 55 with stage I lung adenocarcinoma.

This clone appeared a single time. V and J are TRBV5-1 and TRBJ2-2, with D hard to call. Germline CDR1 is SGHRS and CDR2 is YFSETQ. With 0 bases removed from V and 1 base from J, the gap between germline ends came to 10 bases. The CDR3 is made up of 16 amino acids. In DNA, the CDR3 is TGCGCCAGCAGCTTGGGTCGCGGCTTGAACACCGGGGAGCTGTTTTTT. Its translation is CASSLGRGLNTGELFF.

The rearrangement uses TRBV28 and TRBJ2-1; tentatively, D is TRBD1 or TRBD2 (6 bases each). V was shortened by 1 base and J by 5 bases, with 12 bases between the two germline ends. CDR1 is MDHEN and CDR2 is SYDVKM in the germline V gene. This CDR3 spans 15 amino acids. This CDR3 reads CASSLSRGLNNEQFF. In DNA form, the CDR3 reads TGTGCCAGCAGTTTATCCCGGGGGCTGAACAATGAGCAGTTCTTC.

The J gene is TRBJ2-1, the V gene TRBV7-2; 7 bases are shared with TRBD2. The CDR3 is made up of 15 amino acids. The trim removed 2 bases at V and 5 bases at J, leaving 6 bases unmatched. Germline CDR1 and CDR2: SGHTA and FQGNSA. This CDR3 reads CASSLSGTTHNEQFF. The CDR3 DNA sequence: TGTGCCAGCAGCTTATCCGGGACTACTCACAATGAGCAGTTCTTC.

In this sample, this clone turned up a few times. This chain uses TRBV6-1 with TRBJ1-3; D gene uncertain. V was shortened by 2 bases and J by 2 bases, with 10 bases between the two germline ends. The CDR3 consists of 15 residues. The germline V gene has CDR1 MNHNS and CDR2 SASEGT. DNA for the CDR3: TGTGCCAGCAGTGAATTCGGTGTACCTGGAAACACCATATATTTT. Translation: CASSEFGVPGNTIYF.

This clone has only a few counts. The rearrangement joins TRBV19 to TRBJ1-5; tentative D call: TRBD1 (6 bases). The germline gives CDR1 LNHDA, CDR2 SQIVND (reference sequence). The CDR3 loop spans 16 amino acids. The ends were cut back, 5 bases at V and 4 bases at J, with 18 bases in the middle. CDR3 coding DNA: TGTGCCAGTAGTGAGGAGTGGCAGGGGAAGAATCAGCCCCAGCATTTT. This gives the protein CASSEEWQGKNQPQHF.

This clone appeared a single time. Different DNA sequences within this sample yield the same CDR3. CDR3 sequence: CASSPGTGRSSYEQYF. The CDR3 nucleotides read TGTGCCAGCAGTCCCGGGACAGGGAGAAGCTCCTACGAGCAGTACTTC. J is TRBJ2-7 and V is TRBV27; 9 bases agree with TRBD1. The CDR3 runs to 16 residues. J gave up 0 bases and V 5 bases, and 8 bases lay outside the gene matches. Germline CDR1 is MNHEY and CDR2 is SMNVEV (reference sequence).

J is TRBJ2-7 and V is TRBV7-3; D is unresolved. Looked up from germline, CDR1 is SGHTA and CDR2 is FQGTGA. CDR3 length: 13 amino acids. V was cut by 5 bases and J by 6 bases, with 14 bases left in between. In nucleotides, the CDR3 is TGTGCCAGCAGCAACTTACATCGGTCCGAGCAGTACTTC. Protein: CASSNLHRSEQYF.

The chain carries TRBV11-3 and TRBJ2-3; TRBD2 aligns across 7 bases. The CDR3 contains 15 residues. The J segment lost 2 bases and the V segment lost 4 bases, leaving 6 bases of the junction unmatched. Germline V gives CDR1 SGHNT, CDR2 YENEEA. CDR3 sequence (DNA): TGTGCCAGCAGCTCCTCTAGCGGACTCACAGATACGCAGTATTTT. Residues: CASSSSSGLTDTQYF. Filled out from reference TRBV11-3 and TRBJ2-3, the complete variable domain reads EAGVVQSPRYKIIEKKQPVAFWCNPISGHNTLYWYLQNLGQGPELLIRYENEEAVDDSQLPKDRFSAERLKGVDSTLKIQPAELGDSAVYLCASSSSSGLTDTQYFGPGTRLTVL.

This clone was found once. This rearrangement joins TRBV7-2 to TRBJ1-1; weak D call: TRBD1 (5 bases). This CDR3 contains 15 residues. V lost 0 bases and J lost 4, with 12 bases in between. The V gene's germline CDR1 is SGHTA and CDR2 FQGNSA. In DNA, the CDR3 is TGTGCCAGCAGCTTAGCGCTCAGGGTTCCCACTGAAGCTTTCTTT. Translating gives CASSLALRVPTEAFF.

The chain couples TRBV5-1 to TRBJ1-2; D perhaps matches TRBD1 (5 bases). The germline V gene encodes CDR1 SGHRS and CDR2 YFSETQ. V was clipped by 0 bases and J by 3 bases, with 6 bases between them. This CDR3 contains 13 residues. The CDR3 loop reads CASSLVQDYGYTF. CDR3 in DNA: TGCGCCAGCAGCTTGGTACAGGACTATGGCTACACCTTC.

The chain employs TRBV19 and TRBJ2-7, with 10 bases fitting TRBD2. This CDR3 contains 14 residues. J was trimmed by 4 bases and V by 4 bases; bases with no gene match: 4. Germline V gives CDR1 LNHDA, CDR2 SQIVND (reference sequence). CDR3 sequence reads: CASSRSTSGYEQYF. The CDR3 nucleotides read TGTGCCAGTAGTAGATCGACTAGCGGGTACGAGCAGTACTTC.

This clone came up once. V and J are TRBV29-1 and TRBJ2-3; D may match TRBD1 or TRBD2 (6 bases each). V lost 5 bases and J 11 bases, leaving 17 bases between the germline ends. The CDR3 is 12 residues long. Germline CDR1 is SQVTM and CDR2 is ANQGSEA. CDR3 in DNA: TGCAGCGTTCCTAACAGGGCCGGGGGGCAGTATTTT. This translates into CSVPNRAGGQYF.

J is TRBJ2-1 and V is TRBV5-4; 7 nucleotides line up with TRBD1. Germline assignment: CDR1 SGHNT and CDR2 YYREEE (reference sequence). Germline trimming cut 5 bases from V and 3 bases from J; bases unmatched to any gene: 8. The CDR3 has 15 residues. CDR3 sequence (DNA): TGTGCCAGCAGTCATACCGGGACAGTCTACAATGAGCAGTTCTTC. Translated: CASSHTGTVYNEQFF.

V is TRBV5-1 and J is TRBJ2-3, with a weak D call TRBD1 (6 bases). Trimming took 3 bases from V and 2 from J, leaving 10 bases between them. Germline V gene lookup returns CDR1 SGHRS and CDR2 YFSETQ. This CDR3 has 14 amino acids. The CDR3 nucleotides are TGCGCCAGCAGCTCAACAGGGTTCACAGATACGCAGTATTTT. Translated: CASSSTGFTDTQYF.

The DNA of the CDR3 is TGTGCCAGCAGTAAAGACAGCTACAATGAGCAGTTCTTC. This translates into CASSKDSYNEQFF. The J gene is TRBJ2-1, the V gene TRBV6-6, with a tentative D call TRBD1 (5 bases). V shed 5 bases and J shed 3 bases, with 8 bases lying between them. The germline gives CDR1 MNHNY, CDR2 SVGAGI (reference sequence). The CDR3 is made up of 13 amino acids.

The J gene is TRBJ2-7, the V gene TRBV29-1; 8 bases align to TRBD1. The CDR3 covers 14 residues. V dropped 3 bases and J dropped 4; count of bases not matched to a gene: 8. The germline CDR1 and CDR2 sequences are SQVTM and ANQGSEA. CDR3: CSVDFGRGRYEQYF. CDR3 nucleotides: TGCAGCGTTGATTTCGGCAGGGGGCGGTACGAGCAGTACTTC.

The DNA for the CDR3 is TGTGCTAGTGGTTTAGGGTACGGGCAAGGTGAGCAGTTCTTC. Protein: CASGLGYGQGEQFF. The V gene is TRBV12-5, the J gene TRBJ2-1; D uncertain. The V gene's germline CDR1 is LGHNT and CDR2 FRNRAP. V gave up 3 bases and J gave up 9 bases, with 15 bases separating them. The CDR3 has 14 amino acids.

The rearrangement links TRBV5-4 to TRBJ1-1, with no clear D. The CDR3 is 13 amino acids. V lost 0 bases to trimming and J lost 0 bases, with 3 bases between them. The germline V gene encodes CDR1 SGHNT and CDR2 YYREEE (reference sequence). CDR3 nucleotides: TGTGCCAGCAGCTTGGCAGTGAACACTGAAGCTTTCTTT. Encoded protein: CASSLAVNTEAFF.

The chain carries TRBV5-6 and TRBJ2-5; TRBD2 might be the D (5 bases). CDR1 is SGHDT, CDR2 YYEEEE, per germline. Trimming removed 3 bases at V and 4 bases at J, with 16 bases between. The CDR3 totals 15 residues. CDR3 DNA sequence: TGTGCCAGCAGCTCCCGCGCGGGTTTGGGAGAGACCCAGTACTTC. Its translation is CASSSRAGLGETQYF.

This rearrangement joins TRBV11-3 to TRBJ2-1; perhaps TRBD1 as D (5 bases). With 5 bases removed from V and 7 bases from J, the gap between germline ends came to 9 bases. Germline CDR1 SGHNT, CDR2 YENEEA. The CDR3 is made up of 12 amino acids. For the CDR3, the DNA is TGTGCCAGCAGCCCCACAGGTAATGAGCAGTTCTTC. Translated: CASSPTGNEQFF.

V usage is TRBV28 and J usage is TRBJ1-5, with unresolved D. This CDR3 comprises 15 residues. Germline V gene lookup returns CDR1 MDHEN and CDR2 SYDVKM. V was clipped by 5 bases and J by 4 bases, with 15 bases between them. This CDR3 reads CASSPDGRWNQPQHF. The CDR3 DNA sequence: TGTGCCAGCAGTCCCGACGGCCGATGGAATCAGCCCCAGCATTTT.

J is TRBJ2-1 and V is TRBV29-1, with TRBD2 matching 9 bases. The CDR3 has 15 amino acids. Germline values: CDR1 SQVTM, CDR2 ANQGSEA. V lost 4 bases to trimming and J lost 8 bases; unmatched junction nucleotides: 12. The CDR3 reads CSVAKTSGLWDEQFF. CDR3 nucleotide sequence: TGCAGCGTTGCTAAGACTAGCGGACTTTGGGATGAGCAGTTCTTC.

Written as DNA, the CDR3 is TGTGCCAGCAGGATCGACAGCTTCACTGAAGCTTTCTTT. It yields the protein CASRIDSFTEAFF. The chain couples TRBV7-9 to TRBJ1-1; perhaps TRBD1 as D (5 bases). The CDR3 is 13 amino acids. Trimming cost V 6 bases and J 4 bases, with 12 bases left between them. The germline gives CDR1 SEHNR, CDR2 FQNEAQ (reference sequence). Complete variable domain (other parts from reference TRBV7-9 and TRBJ1-1): DTGVSQNPRHKITKRGQNVTFRCDPISEHNRLYWYRQTLGQGPEFLTYFQNEAQLEKSRLLSDRFSAERPKGSFSTLEIQRTEQGDSAMYLCASRIDSFTEAFFGQGTRLTVV.

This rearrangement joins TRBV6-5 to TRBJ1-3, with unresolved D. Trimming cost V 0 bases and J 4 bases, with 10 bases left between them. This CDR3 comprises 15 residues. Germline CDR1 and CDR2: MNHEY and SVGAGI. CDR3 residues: CASSYSVDGGNTIYF. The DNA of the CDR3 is TGTGCCAGCAGTTACTCAGTGGACGGAGGAAACACCATATATTTT.

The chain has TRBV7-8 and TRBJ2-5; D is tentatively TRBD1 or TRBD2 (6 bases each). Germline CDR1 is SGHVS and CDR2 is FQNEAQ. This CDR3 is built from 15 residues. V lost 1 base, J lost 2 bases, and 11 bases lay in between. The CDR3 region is CASSLVLGGQETQYF. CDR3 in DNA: TGTGCCAGCAGCTTAGTGCTAGGGGGGCAAGAGACCCAGTACTTC.

Written as DNA, the CDR3 is TGTGCCAGTACCATGATAACAGGGAGGTTGAGCAATCAGCCCCAGCATTTT. As protein: CASTMITGRLSNQPQHF. The chain carries TRBV19 and TRBJ1-5, with a weak D call TRBD1 (6 bases). Trimming stripped 7 bases from V and 1 base from J, with 20 bases between. The CDR3 loop spans 17 amino acids. CDR1 and CDR2 from the germline V gene are LNHDA and SQIVND (reference sequence).

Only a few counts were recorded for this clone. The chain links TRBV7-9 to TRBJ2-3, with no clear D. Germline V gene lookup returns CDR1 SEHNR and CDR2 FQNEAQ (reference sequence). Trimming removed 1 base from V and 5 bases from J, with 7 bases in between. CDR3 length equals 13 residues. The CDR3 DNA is TGTGCCAGCAGCTTAGGAGGAGAAGATACGCAGTATTTT. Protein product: CASSLGGEDTQYF.

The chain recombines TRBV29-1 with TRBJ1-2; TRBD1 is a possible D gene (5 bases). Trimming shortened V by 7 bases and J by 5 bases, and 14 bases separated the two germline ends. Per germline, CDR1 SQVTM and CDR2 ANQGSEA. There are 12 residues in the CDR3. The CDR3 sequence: CSGSGAGYGYTF. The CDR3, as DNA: TGCAGCGGCTCGGGAGCAGGGTATGGCTACACCTTC.

For the CDR3, the DNA is TGTGCCAGCAGTAGAACAGGGCGCACTGAAGCTTTCTTT. This encodes CASSRTGRTEAFF. The rearrangement joins TRBV27 to TRBJ1-1; TRBD1 is a possible D gene (6 bases). The germline CDR1 and CDR2 sequences are MNHEY and SMNVEV (reference sequence). The CDR3 covers 13 residues. The V end lost 5 bases, the J end lost 4 bases, and 11 bases lay between the germline ends.

Here the CDR3 reads CASSAGNYGYTF. CDR3 nucleotide sequence: TGTGCCAGCAGTGCGGGGAACTATGGCTACACCTTC. The chain is built from TRBV6-5 and TRBJ1-2; D not certain. The length of the CDR3 is 12 residues. Germline assignment: CDR1 MNHEY and CDR2 SVGAGI. The germline V and J ends were trimmed by 5 bases and 2 bases, with 6 bases remaining between them.